This TCR beta chain was documented in a study of T-cell memory formation after mild COVID-19. Background on the study: There were largely donor-specific TCR clusters. Study-wide findings and caveats: A second wave expanding day 15 to 37 was CD4+-biased; contracting clones were balanced. Chiefly within CM and EM were the contracting CD4+ clones; CD8+ ones were within EMRA. Some responding clones appeared in pre-infection memory, suggesting cross-reactive memory joined.

This clonotype was seen repeatedly, ten times or more. What it recognizes is unknown. CDR1 and CDR2 from the germline V gene are SGHTA and FQGNSA. The CDR3 spans 13 residues. V shed 6 bases and J shed 6 bases, with 15 bases lying between them. TCRdb re-called the 5' RACE reads through MiXCR, storing one row per CDR3 protein. Of 50,000 or so distinct CDR3 sequences in the sample, more than 10% were seen once. The V gene is TRBV7-2, the J gene TRBJ2-7; D is ambiguous. This sequence originates from a man aged 18 to 30 who had mild COVID-19 (a few samples of this study predate the infection). Cell type and time point are not known. Specimen: PBMCs or a T cell subset sorted from them (not recorded which). CDR3 DNA: TGTGCCAGCAGTGAAGGCCCCCTTTCCGAGCAGTACGTC. It specifies CASSEGPLSEQYV.